A single sample is the source of the 25 T cell receptor beta chains below, sequenced in a study of cytomegalovirus exposure and HLA in healthy donors. 13 Jbeta primers and 60 Vbeta primers were used for the PCR. Assay used: immunoSEQ multiplex PCR; TCRdb lists only in-frame clones, some missing. This sample yields some 150,000 clones, of which around 79% are seen a single time; 2.5% to 3.5% belongs to the top ten. The sample taken for sequencing was PBMCs. These receptors all come from a male donor in good health and CMV-seronegative.

This chain connects TRBV28 to TRBJ1-1, with 7 bases fitting TRBD1. The J segment lost 1 base and the V segment lost 7 bases, leaving 6 bases of the junction unmatched. The CDR3 extends over 14 amino acids. CDR1 is MDHEN, CDR2 SYDVKM, per germline. This chain's CDR3 is CASIQGGTNTEAFF. CDR3 coding DNA: TGTGCCAGCATCCAAGGGGGCACGAACACTGAAGCTTTCTTT.

The gene calls are TRBV5-1 and TRBJ2-1; 9 bases map to TRBD1. Losses at the gene ends were 5 bases for V and 8 bases for J; bases not matched to a gene: 11. The CDR3 runs to 15 residues. The germline V gene encodes CDR1 SGHRS and CDR2 YFSETQ. This CDR3 reads CASRGLGTGYDEQFF. The CDR3 nucleotides are TGCGCCAGCAGGGGGTTGGGGACAGGGTATGATGAGCAGTTCTTC.

J is TRBJ2-7 and V is TRBV19; 12 positions agree with TRBD1. Germline V lookup: CDR1 LNHDA, CDR2 SQIVND (reference sequence). V dropped 9 bases and J dropped 2; count of bases not matched to a gene: 2. This CDR3 is built from 13 residues. CDR3 in amino acids: CASGTGGPYEQYF. The CDR3 bases are TGTGCCAGCGGGACAGGGGGCCCCTACGAGCAGTACTTC.

The chain uses TRBV7-6 and TRBJ1-1, with D possibly TRBD1 on 5 matching bases. CDR3 size: 15 residues. CDR1 and CDR2 from the germline V gene are SGHVS and FNYEAQ. V gave up 3 bases and J gave up 2 bases, with 13 bases separating them. In nucleotides, the CDR3 is TGTGCCAGCAGCTTCTCAGGGATCCGCAACACTGAAGCTTTCTTT. As protein: CASSFSGIRNTEAFF.

The V gene is TRBV2, the J gene TRBJ1-2; 11 nucleotides line up with TRBD1. The CDR3 contains 15 residues. Trimming removed 6 bases from V and 1 base from J; junction bases left unmatched: 4. Per germline, CDR1 SNHLY and CDR2 FYNNEI. The CDR3 sequence: CASREGQGGNYGYTF. In DNA, the CDR3 is TGTGCCAGCAGGGAGGGACAGGGGGGTAACTATGGCTACACCTTC.

The chain employs TRBV5-1 and TRBJ1-6, with D perhaps matching TRBD1 (5 bases). V gave up 2 bases and J gave up 6 bases, with 12 bases separating them. This CDR3 region has 15 residues. Germline assignment: CDR1 SGHRS and CDR2 YFSETQ. The chain's CDR3 is CASSFKGLGNSPLHF. CDR3 sequence (DNA): TGCGCCAGCAGCTTTAAGGGGTTGGGTAATTCACCCCTCCACTTT. The full variable domain, in which reference TRBV5-1 and TRBJ1-6 provide the parts outside the CDR3, is KAGVTQTPRYLIKTRGQQVTLSCSPISGHRSVSWYQQTPGQGLQFLFEYFSETQRNKGNFPGRFSGRQFSNSRSEMNVSTLELGDSALYLCASSFKGLGNSPLHFGNGTRLTVT.

In this sample, this clone turned up once. Mismatch with germline at one junction end may stem from a read error. J is TRBJ1-1 and V is TRBV6-1; D is possibly TRBD1 (6 bases). This CDR3 has 15 amino acids. The germline CDR1 and CDR2 sequences are MNHNS and SASEGT. The CDR3 DNA reads TGTCCCAGCAGCTGGGGGGAGGGGGGGTTTGGCCAAGCTTTCTTT. This sequence encodes CPSSWGEGGFGQAFF.

The gene calls are TRBV27 and TRBJ2-1, with 14 positions matching TRBD2. There are 18 residues in the CDR3. The V and J ends lost 5 bases and 4 bases, in that order; junction bases with no gene match: 10. The germline V gene has CDR1 MNHEY and CDR2 SMNVEV (reference sequence). CDR3 residues: CASSHQTSGRDLYNEQFF. The CDR3 nucleotides are TGTGCCAGCAGTCACCAGACTAGCGGGAGGGATTTATACAATGAGCAGTTCTTC.

The CDR3 DNA sequence: TGCAGCGTTCCGGGACAGGGCCTCTACGAGCAGTACTTC. As protein: CSVPGQGLYEQYF. The chain employs TRBV29-1 and TRBJ2-7, with TRBD1 matching over 9 bases. The CDR3 covers 13 residues. CDR1 and CDR2 from the germline V gene are SQVTM and ANQGSEA. V lost 5 bases and J lost 3; bases outside the gene matches: 5.

The gene calls are TRBV15 and TRBJ2-7; possible D gene TRBD2, 5 bases. The length of the CDR3 is 15 residues. Germline values: CDR1 LNHNV, CDR2 YYDKDF (reference sequence). Trimming took off 0 bases at V and 4 bases at J, with 13 bases between the two ends. The chain's CDR3 is CATSRDPKLEYEQYF. The CDR3 DNA is TGTGCCACCAGCAGAGATCCGAAACTAGAATACGAGCAGTACTTC.

The chain joins TRBV7-6 to TRBJ2-1; the D gene is possibly TRBD2 (5 bases). CDR3 length equals 16 residues. V dropped 5 bases and J dropped 6 bases, with 20 bases sitting between them. Germline-derived CDR1 and CDR2 are SGHVS and FNYEAQ. The CDR3 DNA follows: TGTGCCAGCAGCAAGGGTATAGAAGAGGGAGTCAATGAGCAGTTCTTC. Its translation: CASSKGIEEGVNEQFF.

This chain uses TRBV11-3 with TRBJ1-6; 7 nucleotides agree with TRBD1. The CDR3 is 17 residues long. Germline CDR1 reads SGHNT; CDR2 reads YENEEA. V lost 1 base to trimming and J lost 4 bases; unmatched junction nucleotides: 7. The DNA for the CDR3 is TGTGCCAGCAGCTTAGTCCACAGGGGCTATTATAATTCACCCCTCCACTTT. It yields the protein CASSLVHRGYYNSPLHF.

Here the CDR3 DNA reads TGTGCCGGGACAGCGAACACCGGGGAGCTGTTTTTT. It encodes CAGTANTGELFF. The V call is TRBV7-6, the J call TRBJ2-2, with 7 bases lining up with TRBD1. CDR3 length: 12 amino acids. V shed 11 bases, J shed 0 bases, and the junction held 0 bases outside the gene matches. CDR1 and CDR2 from the germline V gene are SGHVS and FNYEAQ.

The V call is TRBV28, the J call TRBJ1-5; D is unclear. Germline-derived CDR1 and CDR2 are MDHEN and SYDVKM. Trimming cost V 7 bases and J 3 bases, with 16 bases left between them. The CDR3 is 15 residues long. The DNA of the CDR3 is TGTGCCAGCACCGGAATAGCCGTAGACAATCAGCCCCAGCATTTT. Protein sequence: CASTGIAVDNQPQHF.

This chain joins TRBV18 and TRBJ1-4, with D possibly matching TRBD1 (5 bases). CDR1 and CDR2 (germline): KGHSH, LQKENI. There are 16 residues in the CDR3. V was cut by 0 bases and J by 7 bases, with 15 bases left in between. The CDR3 DNA reads as TGTGCCAGCTCACCACCCATAGGGGAGGCCGGTGAAAAACTGTTTTTT. Residues: CASSPPIGEAGEKLFF.

V gene TRBV19 combines with J gene TRBJ1-4, with 7 bases lining up with TRBD1. The germline V gene has CDR1 LNHDA and CDR2 SQIVND (reference sequence). V shed 8 bases, J shed 5 bases, and the junction held 14 bases outside the gene matches. There are 16 residues in the CDR3. This chain's CDR3 is CASHLTPDRTNEKLFF. The CDR3 bases are TGTGCCAGTCACCTTACCCCGGACAGGACGAATGAAAAACTGTTTTTT.

This chain connects TRBV7-9 to TRBJ2-5, with D possibly TRBD2 on 6 matching bases. V was shortened by 4 bases and J by 4 bases, with 13 bases between the two germline ends. The V gene's germline CDR1 is SEHNR and CDR2 FQNEAQ (reference sequence). The CDR3 contains 14 residues. The CDR3 loop reads CASSWDFLRETQYF. The CDR3, as DNA: TGTGCCAGCAGCTGGGACTTCCTAAGAGAGACCCAGTACTTC.

The rearrangement links TRBV4-3 to TRBJ1-3; D is ambiguous. Trimming removed 0 bases at V and 3 bases at J, with 9 bases between. Germline V lookup: CDR1 LGHNA, CDR2 YSLEER. The CDR3 covers 15 residues. CDR3 nucleotide sequence: TGCGCCAGCAGCCAAGAACAGTTGTTTGGAAACACCATATATTTT. Protein: CASSQEQLFGNTIYF.

This chain uses TRBV7-8 with TRBJ1-1; no clear D gene. Per the germline V gene, CDR1 is SGHVS and CDR2 is FQNEAQ. This CDR3 is built from 13 residues. V lost 5 bases to trimming and J lost 1 base, with 8 bases between them. The CDR3 nucleotides are TGTGCCAGCAGCCGACTGGGGAACACTGAAGCTTTCTTT. Protein sequence: CASSRLGNTEAFF. The entire variable domain, with the rest obtained from reference TRBV7-8 and TRBJ1-1, is as follows: GAGVSQSPRYKVAKRGQDVALRCDPISGHVSLFWYQQALGQGPEFLTYFQNEAQLDKSGLPSDRFFAERPEGSVSTLKIQRTQQEDSAVYLCASSRLGNTEAFFGQGTRLTVV.

V usage is TRBV15 and J usage is TRBJ1-1; 9 nucleotides match TRBD1. This CDR3 region has 15 residues. The V gene's germline CDR1 is LNHNV and CDR2 YYDKDF (reference sequence). V lost 3 bases, J lost 4 bases, and 6 bases stayed unmatched. For the CDR3, the DNA is TGTGCCACCAGCAGTACCGGGACAGGGCTCACTGAAGCTTTCTTT. Translated, it gives CATSSTGTGLTEAFF.

The chain uses TRBV18 and TRBJ1-5; D uncertain. This CDR3 has 13 amino acids. The germline V and J ends were trimmed by 3 bases and 7 bases, with 10 bases remaining between them. Germline CDR1 KGHSH, CDR2 LQKENI. The DNA for the CDR3 is TGTGCCAGCTCACCTTCCGTTCAGCAGCCCCAGCATTTT. It encodes CASSPSVQQPQHF.

The CDR3 sequence: CASSVTAVVGALHF. The CDR3 DNA reads as TGTGCCAGCAGCGTGACTGCCGTTGTAGGAGCCCTCCACTTT. This rearrangement joins TRBV5-5 to TRBJ1-6; unclear D gene. Trimming pared 4 bases from V and 14 bases from J, leaving 19 bases between. The CDR3 is 14 residues long. CDR1 is SGHKS, CDR2 YYEKEE, per germline (reference sequence).

V is TRBV5-1 and J is TRBJ2-1, with D unclear. CDR3 length equals 13 residues. V was cut by 0 bases and J by 6 bases, with 7 bases left in between. Germline V gene lookup returns CDR1 SGHRS and CDR2 YFSETQ. The CDR3 DNA reads as TGCGCCAGCAGCTTGGGACAAGGCAATGAGCAGTTCTTC. Its translation: CASSLGQGNEQFF. Full variable domain (missing parts from reference TRBV5-1 and TRBJ2-1): KAGVTQTPRYLIKTRGQQVTLSCSPISGHRSVSWYQQTPGQGLQFLFEYFSETQRNKGNFPGRFSGRQFSNSRSEMNVSTLELGDSALYLCASSLGQGNEQFFGPGTRLTVL.

This chain links TRBV6-6 with TRBJ1-2; tentative D call: TRBD1 (5 bases). CDR1 and CDR2 from the germline V gene are MNHNY and SVGAGI (reference sequence). This CDR3 is built from 14 residues. With 4 bases removed from V and 4 bases from J, the gap between germline ends came to 13 bases. The CDR3 DNA reads TGTGCCAGCAGTTTTGGCATCGGGGGCTATGGCTACACCTTC. It encodes CASSFGIGGYGYTF.

Ten or more counts support this clone. V and J are TRBV4-2 and TRBJ2-7; 7 positions agree with TRBD2. The germline gives CDR1 LGHNA, CDR2 YNFKEQ. Trimming took 0 bases from V and 5 from J; bases not matched to a gene: 10. The CDR3 totals 16 residues. The CDR3 here is CASSQDLSQRGDEQYF. Here the CDR3 DNA reads TGTGCCAGCAGCCAAGACCTATCCCAACGGGGGGACGAGCAGTACTTC.